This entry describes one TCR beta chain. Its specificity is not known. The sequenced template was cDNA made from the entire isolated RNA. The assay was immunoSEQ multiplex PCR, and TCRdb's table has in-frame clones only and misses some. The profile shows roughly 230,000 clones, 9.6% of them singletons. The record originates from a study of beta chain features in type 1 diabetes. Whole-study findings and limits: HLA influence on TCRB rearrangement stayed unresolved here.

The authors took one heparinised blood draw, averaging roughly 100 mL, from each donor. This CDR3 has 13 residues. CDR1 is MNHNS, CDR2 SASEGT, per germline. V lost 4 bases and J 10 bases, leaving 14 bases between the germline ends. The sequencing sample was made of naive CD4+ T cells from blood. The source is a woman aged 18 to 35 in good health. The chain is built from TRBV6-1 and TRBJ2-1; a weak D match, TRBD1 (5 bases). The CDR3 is CASSATPGREQFF. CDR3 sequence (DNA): TGTGCCAGCAGTGCCACCCCAGGGCGGGAGCAGTTCTTC.